This TCR beta chain is from a study of T cells in Graves' hyperthyroidism and ophthalmopathy. Overall study results and limits: From stable hyperthyroidism, ophthalmopathy was separated by a 13 V-J model.

Template material for amplifying TCR beta CDR3 regions consisted of RNA transcripts. When the TCR CDR3 underwent first-round RT-PCR, the HTBI primer set was used. TCRdb re-analysed the multiplex PCR reads in MiXCR, keeping a single row per CDR3 protein. Altogether hundreds of thousands of distinct CDR3 sequences are present, 11% to 15% being singletons, with the ten largest covering roughly 5.7%. Thyroid ultrasound, orbital computed tomography, clinical symptoms, and serum thyroxine and TRAb underpinned diagnoses. The CDR3 has 13 amino acids. Germline V gives CDR1 MGHRA, CDR2 YSYEKL. Trimming pared 4 bases from V and 7 bases from J, leaving 11 bases between. This clonotype was counted only a few times. The antigen remains undetermined.

This chain links TRBV4-1 with TRBJ2-1, with unresolved D. The receptor was derived from a woman aged 30 to 39 with Graves' hyperthyroidism that later progressed to Graves' ophthalmopathy. Sequenced: blood. The CDR3 DNA reads as TGCGCCAGCAGCCCGACTCACATGAATGAGCAGTTCTTC. It yields the protein CASSPTHMNEQFF.